This T cell receptor beta chain was sequenced for a study of blood T cell repertoires in COVID-19. As for the study in general: There were acute and convalescent COVID-19 samples, and they came from the United States, Italy and Spain.

As processed by the authors: Reference gene primer amplification yielded estimated nucleated cell counts. Method: immunoSEQ multiplex PCR; TCRdb's copy keeps in-frame clones and lacks some. D and trimming come from the DNA, and the V and J calls and clone size come from that table. The table lists around 150,000 clones, around 73% of them singletons, with 9% to 10% in the top ten. Trimming pared 5 bases from V and 6 bases from J, leaving 17 bases between. Germline lookup yields CDR1 SEHNR and CDR2 FQNEAQ (reference sequence). This CDR3 is 14 amino acids long. The TCR originated in a woman between 45 and 60 years old with active or convalescent COVID-19. This chain joins TRBV7-9 and TRBJ2-7; D is possibly TRBD2 (6 bases). Sequencing input: peripheral blood. The CDR3 here is CASSPSVGGLEQYF. CDR3 in DNA: TGTGCCAGCAGCCCCAGCGTGGGAGGCCTCGAGCAGTACTTC.